This record covers a single TCR beta chain. This sample was taken from a study of cytomegalovirus exposure and HLA in healthy donors. Study in general: The Caucasian-associated ancestry cluster contained 81% of the approximately 410 genotyped donors.

Each donor was healthy, and each was a bone marrow donor. The PCR made use of 60 Vbeta and 13 Jbeta primers. The method was immunoSEQ multiplex PCR; TCRdb's version includes in-frame clones alone and lacks a portion of them. This repertoire shows 100,000 or so clones, 70% to 80% found once; its top ten account for roughly 3.7%. This sequence originates from a female donor in good health and CMV-seropositive. The sample comprised PBMCs.

The CDR3 reads CASSHQGGRNYGYTF. CDR3 DNA sequence: TGTGCCAGCAGTCATCAAGGGGGACGGAACTATGGCTACACCTTC. The V call is TRBV27, the J call TRBJ1-2; tentatively, D is TRBD1 (6 bases). The V end was cut by 5 bases, the J end by 2 bases, with 15 bases between. The germline V gene has CDR1 MNHEY and CDR2 SMNVEV (reference sequence). The CDR3 spans 15 residues.